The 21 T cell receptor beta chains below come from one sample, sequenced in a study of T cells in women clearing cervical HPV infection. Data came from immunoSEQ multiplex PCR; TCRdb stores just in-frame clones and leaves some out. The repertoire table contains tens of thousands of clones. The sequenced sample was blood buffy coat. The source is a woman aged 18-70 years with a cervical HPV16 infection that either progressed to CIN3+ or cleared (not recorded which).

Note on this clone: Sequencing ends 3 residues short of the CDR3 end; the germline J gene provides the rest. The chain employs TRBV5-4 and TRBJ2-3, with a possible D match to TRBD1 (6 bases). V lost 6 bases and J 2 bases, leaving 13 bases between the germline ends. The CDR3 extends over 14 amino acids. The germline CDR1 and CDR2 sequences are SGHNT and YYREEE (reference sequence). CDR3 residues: CASTPDSVTDTQYF. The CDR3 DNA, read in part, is TGTGCCAGCACCCCGGACAGCGTCACAGATACG.

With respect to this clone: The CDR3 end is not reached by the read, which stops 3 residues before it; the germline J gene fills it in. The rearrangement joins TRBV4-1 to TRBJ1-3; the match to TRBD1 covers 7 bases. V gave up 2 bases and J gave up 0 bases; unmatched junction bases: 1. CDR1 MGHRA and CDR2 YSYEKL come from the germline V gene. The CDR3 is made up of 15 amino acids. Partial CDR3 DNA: TGCGCCAGCAGCCAAAGGGACAGCTCTGGAAACACC. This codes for CASSQRDSSGNT. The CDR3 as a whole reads CASSQRDSSGNTIYF.

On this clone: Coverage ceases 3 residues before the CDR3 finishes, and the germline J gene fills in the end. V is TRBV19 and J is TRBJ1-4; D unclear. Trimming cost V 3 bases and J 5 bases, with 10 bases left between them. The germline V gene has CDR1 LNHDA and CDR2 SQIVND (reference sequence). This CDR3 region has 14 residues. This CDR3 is CASSIQTLNEKLFF. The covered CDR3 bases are TGTGCCAGTAGTATCCAGACATTGAATGAAAAA.

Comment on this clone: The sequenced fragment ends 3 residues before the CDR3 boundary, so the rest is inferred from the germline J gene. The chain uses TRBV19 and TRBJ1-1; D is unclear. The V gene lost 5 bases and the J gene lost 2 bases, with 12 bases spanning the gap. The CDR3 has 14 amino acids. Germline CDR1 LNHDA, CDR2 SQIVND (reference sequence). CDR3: CASSLKTRNTEAFF. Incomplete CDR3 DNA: TGTGCCAGTAGTCTAAAGACAAGAAACACTGAA.

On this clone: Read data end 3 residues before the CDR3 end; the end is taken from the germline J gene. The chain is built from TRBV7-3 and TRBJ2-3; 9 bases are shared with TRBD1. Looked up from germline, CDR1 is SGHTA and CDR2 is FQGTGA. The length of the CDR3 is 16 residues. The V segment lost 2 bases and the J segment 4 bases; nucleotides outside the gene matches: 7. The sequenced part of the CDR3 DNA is TGTGCCAGCAGCTTACGGGGACAGGGTACCCCAGATACG. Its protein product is CASSLRGQGTPDT. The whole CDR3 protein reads CASSLRGQGTPDTQYF.

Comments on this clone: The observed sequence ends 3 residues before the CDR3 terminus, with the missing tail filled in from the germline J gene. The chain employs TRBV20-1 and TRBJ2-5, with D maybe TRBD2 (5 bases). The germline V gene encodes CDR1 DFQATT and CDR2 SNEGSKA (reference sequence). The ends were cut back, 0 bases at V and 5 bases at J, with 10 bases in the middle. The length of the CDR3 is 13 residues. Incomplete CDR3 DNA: TGCAGTGCTAGAGACGATCGAGGGGAGACC. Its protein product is CSARDDRGET. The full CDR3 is CSARDDRGETQYF.

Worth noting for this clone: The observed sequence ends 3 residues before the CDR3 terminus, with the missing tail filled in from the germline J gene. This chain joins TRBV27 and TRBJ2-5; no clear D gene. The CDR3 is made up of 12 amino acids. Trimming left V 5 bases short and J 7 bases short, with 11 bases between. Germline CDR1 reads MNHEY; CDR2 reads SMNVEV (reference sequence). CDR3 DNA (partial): TGTGCCAGCAGTCCTCCAGGTGGGACC. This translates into CASSPPGGT. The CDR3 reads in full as CASSPPGGTQYF.

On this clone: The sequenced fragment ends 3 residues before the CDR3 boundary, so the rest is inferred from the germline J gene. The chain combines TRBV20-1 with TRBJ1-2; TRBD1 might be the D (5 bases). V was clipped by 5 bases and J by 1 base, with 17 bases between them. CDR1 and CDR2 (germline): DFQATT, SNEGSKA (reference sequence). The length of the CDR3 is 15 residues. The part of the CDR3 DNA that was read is TGCAGTGCTCCGAAACAGTCAGGGCTTAACTATGGC. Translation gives CSAPKQSGLNYG. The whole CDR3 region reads CSAPKQSGLNYGYTF.

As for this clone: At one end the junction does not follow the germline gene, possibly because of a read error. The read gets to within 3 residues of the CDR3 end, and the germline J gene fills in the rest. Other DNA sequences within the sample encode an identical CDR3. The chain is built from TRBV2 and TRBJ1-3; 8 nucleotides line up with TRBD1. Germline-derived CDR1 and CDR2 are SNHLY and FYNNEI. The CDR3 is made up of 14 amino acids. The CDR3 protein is CASSVDRAKDTIYF. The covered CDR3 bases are TGTGCCAGCAGCGTGGACAGGGCGAAGGACACG.

CDR3 in amino acids: CASSLQGGANVLTF. The CDR3 DNA, read in part, is TGTGCCAGCAGCCTTCAGGGGGGGGCCAACGTC. V and J are TRBV28 and TRBJ2-6; tentatively, D is TRBD1 (6 bases). The read ends 3 residues shy of where the CDR3 ends; the end is completed using the germline J gene. The CDR3 runs 14 residues. Germline values: CDR1 MDHEN, CDR2 SYDVKM. V was trimmed by 6 bases and J by 4 bases, leaving 10 bases between them.

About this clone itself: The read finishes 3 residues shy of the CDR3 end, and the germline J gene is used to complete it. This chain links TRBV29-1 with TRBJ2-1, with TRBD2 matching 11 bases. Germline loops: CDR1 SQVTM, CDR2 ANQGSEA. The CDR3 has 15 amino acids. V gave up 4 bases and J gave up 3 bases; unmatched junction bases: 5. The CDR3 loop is CSVALAGGRYNEQFF. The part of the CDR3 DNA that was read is TGCAGCGTTGCCCTAGCGGGGGGCCGCTACAATGAG.

CDR3 DNA (partial): TGTGCCAGCAGCTTAGCAGGACTAGCCGAAGAGACC. Amino acid sequence: CASSLAGLAEET. The whole CDR3 protein reads CASSLAGLAEETQYF. This rearrangement joins TRBV7-2 to TRBJ2-5, with TRBD2 matching over 8 bases. The read finishes 3 residues shy of the CDR3 end, and the germline J gene is used to complete it. The CDR3 covers 15 residues. CDR1 and CDR2 from the germline V gene are SGHTA and FQGNSA. With 0 bases clipped from V and 3 bases from J, the junction kept 3 bases outside the gene matches.

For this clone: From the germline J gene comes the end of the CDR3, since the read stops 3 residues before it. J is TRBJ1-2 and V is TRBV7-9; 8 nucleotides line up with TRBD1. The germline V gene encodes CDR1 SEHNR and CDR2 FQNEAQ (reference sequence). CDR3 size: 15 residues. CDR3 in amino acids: CASSTTRTGTYDYTF. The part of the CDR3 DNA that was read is TGTGCCAGCAGCACGACCAGGACAGGGACCTACGAC.

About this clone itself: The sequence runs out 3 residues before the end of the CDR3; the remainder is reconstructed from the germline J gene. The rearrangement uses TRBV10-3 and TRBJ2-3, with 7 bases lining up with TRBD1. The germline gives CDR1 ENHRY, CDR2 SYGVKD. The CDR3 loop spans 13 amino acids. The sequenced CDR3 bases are TGTGCCATCAGTAGACAGGGACAAGAGACG. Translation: CAISRQGQET. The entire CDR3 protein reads CAISRQGQETQYF.

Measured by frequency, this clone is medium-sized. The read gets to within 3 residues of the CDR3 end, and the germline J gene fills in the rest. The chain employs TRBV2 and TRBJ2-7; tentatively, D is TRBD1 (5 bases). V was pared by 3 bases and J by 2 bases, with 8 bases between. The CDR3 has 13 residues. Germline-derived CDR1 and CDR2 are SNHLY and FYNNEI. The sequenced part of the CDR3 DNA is TGTGCCAGCAGTGACATGGACACCTACGAG. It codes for CASSDMDTYE. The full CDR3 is CASSDMDTYEQYF. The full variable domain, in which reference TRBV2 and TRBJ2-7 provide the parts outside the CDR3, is EPEVTQTPSHQVTQMGQEVILRCVPISNHLYFYWYRQILGQKVEFLVSFYNNEISEKSEIFDDQFSVERPDGSNFTLKIRSTKLEDSAMYFCASSDMDTYEQYFGPGTRLTVT.

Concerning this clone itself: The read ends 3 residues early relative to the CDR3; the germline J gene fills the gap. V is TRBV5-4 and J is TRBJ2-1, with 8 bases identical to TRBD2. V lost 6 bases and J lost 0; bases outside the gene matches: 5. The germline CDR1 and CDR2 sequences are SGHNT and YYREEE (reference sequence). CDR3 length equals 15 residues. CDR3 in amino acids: CASKGGGPSYNEQFF. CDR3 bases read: TGTGCCAGCAAGGGCGGGGGGCCCTCCTACAATGAG. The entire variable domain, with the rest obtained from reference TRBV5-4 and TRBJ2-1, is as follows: ETGVTQSPTHLIKTRGQQVTLRCSSQSGHNTVSWYQQALGQGPQFIFQYYREEENGRGNFPPRFSGLQFPNYSSELNVNALELDDSALYLCASKGGGPSYNEQFFGPGTRLTVL.

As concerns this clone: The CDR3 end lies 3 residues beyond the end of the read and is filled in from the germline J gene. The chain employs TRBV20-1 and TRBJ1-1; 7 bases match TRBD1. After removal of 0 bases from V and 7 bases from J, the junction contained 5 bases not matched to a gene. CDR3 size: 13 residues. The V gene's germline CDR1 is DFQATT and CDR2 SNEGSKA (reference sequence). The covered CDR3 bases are TGCAGTGCTAGAGATTGGCAGGGGGTTGAA. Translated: CSARDWQGVE. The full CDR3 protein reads CSARDWQGVEAFF.

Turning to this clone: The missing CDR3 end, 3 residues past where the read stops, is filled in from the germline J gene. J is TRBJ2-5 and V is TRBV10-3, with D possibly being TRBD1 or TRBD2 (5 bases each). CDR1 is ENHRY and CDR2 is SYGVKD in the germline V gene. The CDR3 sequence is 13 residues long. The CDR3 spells CAIGGEGQGTQYF. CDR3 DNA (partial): TGTGCCATCGGCGGAGAGGGTCAGGGCACC.

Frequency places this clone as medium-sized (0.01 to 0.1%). CDR3: CASSVGPGNIQYF. Incomplete CDR3 DNA: TGTGCCAGCAGTGTGGGGCCCGGAAACATT. The V gene is TRBV2, the J gene TRBJ2-4, with a tentative D call TRBD1 (5 bases). The read ends 3 residues before the CDR3 terminus; that terminus is restored from the germline J gene. The length of the CDR3 is 13 residues. Germline values: CDR1 SNHLY, CDR2 FYNNEI. V was trimmed by 4 bases and J by 6 bases, leaving 10 bases between them.

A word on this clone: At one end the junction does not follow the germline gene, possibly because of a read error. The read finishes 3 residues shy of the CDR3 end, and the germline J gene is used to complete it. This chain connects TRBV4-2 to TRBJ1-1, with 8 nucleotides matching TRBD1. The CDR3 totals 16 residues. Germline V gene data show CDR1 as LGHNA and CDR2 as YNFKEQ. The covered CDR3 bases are TGCGCCAGCAGCCAAGATAGAGGACAGGGAGGATCTGAA. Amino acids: CASSQDRGQGGSE. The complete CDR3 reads CASSQDRGQGGSEAFF.

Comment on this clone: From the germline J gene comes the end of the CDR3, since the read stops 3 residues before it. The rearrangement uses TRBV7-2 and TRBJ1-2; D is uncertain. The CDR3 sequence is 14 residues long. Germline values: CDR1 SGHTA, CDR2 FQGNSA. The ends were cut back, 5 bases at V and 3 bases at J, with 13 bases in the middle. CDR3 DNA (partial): TGTGCCAGCAGCAAAGGGTTTAGTTACTATGGC. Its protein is CASSKGFSYYG. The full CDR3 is CASSKGFSYYGYTF.